One T cell receptor beta chain is described in this entry. The target antigen is unknown. V shed 3 bases, J shed 4 bases, and the junction held 5 bases outside the gene matches. Germline CDR1 and CDR2: MNHEY and SMNVEV (reference sequence). The CDR3 totals 16 residues. This entry is derived from a study of cytomegalovirus exposure and HLA in healthy donors. Study-wide results and caveats: In an earlier analysis, about 87% or about 30%: the productive usage of most TCR beta V segments. When a later analysis compared HLA-associated TCR beta chains with equally common others, the HLA-associated chains turned out to be more clonally expanded and to have lower generation probabilities. TCR beta chains numbering some 150 were designated cytomegalovirus-associated.

The PCR contained 60 Vbeta and 13 Jbeta primers. Some clones are missing from TCRdb's copy, which holds only in-frame ones; the method was immunoSEQ multiplex PCR. Of 95,000 to 100,000 clones listed, approximately 76% are singletons. Sequencing was performed on PBMCs. The V call is TRBV27, the J call TRBJ2-2; 10 nucleotides match TRBD1. The TCR was taken from a man aged 35-49 years in good health and CMV-seronegative. CDR3 loop: CASSFWGQGFTGELFF. In DNA, the CDR3 is TGTGCCAGCAGTTTTTGGGGACAGGGGTTCACCGGGGAGCTGTTTTTT.